Given below is one TCR beta chain in context. The sample belongs to a study of blood T cell repertoires in COVID-19. Background on the study: Both acute and convalescent COVID-19 samples were obtained from the United States, Italy and Spain. In each case, the material was cDNA or gDNA derived from T cells, B-cell-depleted T cells, or PBMCs.

The length of the CDR3 is 16 residues. V gave up 4 bases and J gave up 2 bases, with 17 bases separating them. Germline V gene sequence: CDR1 MNHEY, CDR2 SVGAGI. Original methodology: Reference gene primer amplification gave estimated nucleated cell counts. Method: immunoSEQ multiplex PCR; TCRdb's copy keeps in-frame clones and lacks some. Clonal size and the V and J genes are those of that table, whereas D and trimming came from the DNA. Among about 140,000 clones, 81% were seen once, and the ten largest hold roughly 8.2%. The TCR originated in a human donor in a cohort sampled during active COVID-19. Sequenced sample: peripheral blood. The chain joins TRBV6-5 to TRBJ1-1, with D hard to call. CDR3 in DNA: TGTGCCAGCAGTTCATCTCTTCTAACACTAAACACTGAAGCTTTCTTT. As protein: CASSSSLLTLNTEAFF.